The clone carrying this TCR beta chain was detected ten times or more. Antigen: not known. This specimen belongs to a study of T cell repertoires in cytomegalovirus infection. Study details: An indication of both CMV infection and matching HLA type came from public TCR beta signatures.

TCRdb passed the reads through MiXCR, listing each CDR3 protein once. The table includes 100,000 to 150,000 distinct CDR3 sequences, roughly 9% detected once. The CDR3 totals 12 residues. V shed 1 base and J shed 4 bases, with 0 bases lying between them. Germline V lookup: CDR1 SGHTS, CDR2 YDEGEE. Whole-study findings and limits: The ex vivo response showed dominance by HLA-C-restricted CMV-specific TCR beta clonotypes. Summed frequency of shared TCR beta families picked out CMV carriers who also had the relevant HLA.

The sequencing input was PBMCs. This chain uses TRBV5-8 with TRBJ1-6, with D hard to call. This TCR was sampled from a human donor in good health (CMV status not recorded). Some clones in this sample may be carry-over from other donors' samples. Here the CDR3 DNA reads TGTGCCAGCAGCTTGTATAATTCACCCCTCCACTTT. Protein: CASSLYNSPLHF.